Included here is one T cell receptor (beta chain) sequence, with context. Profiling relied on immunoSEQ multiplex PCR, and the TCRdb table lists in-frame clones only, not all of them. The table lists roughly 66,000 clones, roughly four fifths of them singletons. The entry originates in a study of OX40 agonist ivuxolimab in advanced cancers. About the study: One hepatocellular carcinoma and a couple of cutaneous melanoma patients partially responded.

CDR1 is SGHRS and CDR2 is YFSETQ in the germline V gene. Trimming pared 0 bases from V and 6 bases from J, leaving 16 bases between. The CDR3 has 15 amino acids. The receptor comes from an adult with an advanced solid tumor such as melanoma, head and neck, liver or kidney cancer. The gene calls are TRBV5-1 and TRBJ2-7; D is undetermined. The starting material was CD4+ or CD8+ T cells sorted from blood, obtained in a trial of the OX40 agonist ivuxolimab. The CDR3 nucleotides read TGCGCCAGCAGCTTGGAAACGGGCAGGAGAGGCGAGCAGTACTTC. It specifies CASSLETGRRGEQYF.